These T cell receptor beta chains were read from a single sample in a study of cytomegalovirus exposure and HLA in healthy donors. Measured with immunoSEQ multiplex PCR; TCRdb has only the in-frame clones, and not every one. The clone table shows about 200,000 clones, with the ten largest holding 0.74%. The specimen sequenced was PBMCs. These receptors came from a boy aged 10-17 years in good health and CMV-seronegative. CDR3s include the opening cysteine and the closing phenylalanine or tryptophan. D genes are given only for firm matches.

V	D	J	DNA	CDR3
TRBV7-3	-	TRBJ2-5	TGTGCCAGCAGCTTAGCGGCTACTAGCAGAGAGACCCAGTACTTC	CASSLAATSRETQYF
TRBV15	-	TRBJ1-5	TGTGCCACCAGCAGAGATCTTAATCAGCCCCAGCATTTT	CATSRDLNQPQHF
TRBV7-7	TRBD1	TRBJ2-1	TGTGCTAGCAGCCTAGGACAGGGCTACAATGAGCAGTTCTTC	CASSLGQGYNEQFF
TRBV6-1	TRBD1	TRBJ2-5	TGTGCCAGCAGTTTGGGTACAGGGGAGCAGTACTTC	CASSLGTGEQYF
TRBV18	-	TRBJ1-6	TGTGCCAGCCGCGGTAGGGGCAAGGGGCTCTCACCCCTCCACTTT	CASRGRGKGLSPLHF
TRBV6-6	-	TRBJ2-7	TGTGCCAGCAGTCCTCGGGAACTCCGGTTTAGGGAGCAGTACTTC	CASSPRELRFREQYF
TRBV29-1	-	TRBJ2-5	TGCAGCGTTGACAAGACGGGGTTAGAGACCCAGTACTTC	CSVDKTGLETQYF
TRBV9	TRBD1	TRBJ1-1	TGTGCCAGCAGCGTAGAGGGACAGGGGCAACAGGCTTTCTTT	CASSVEGQGQQAFF
TRBV19	TRBD1	TRBJ2-1	TGTGCCAGTAGTATCCGGGACAGCCACTACAATGAGCAGTTCTTC	CASSIRDSHYNEQFF
TRBV13	TRBD2	TRBJ2-5	TGTGCCAGCAGCTTAGAGCGGGGGGGCCCTCCGTACTTC	CASSLERGGPPYF
TRBV4-3	TRBD1	TRBJ2-3	TGCGCCAGCAGCCAAGCGGGCAGGGGGTGGGATACGCAGTATTTT	CASSQAGRGWDTQYF
TRBV4-2	-	TRBJ2-1	TGTGCCAGCAGCCAAGAAGTCGTAGACTCCTACAATGAGCAGTTCTTC	CASSQEVVDSYNEQFF
TRBV29-1	-	TRBJ1-2	TGCAGCGTTGAAAGGGGCAGAGGCTACACCTTC	CSVERGRGYTF
TRBV6-6	-	TRBJ2-5	TGTGCCAGCAGTTACCCAACCCGAGGGCAAGAGACCCAGTACTTC	CASSYPTRGQETQYF
TRBV5-1	-	TRBJ2-1	TGCGCCAGCAGCTTGGCCAGAAATGAGCAGTTCTTC	CASSLARNEQFF
TRBV6-1	-	TRBJ1-1	TGTGCCAGCAGTGAAGCCTTGAACACTGAAGCTTTCTTT	CASSEALNTEAFF
TRBV6-6	TRBD1	TRBJ2-5	TGTGCCAGCAGTCCGGGGACAGGGGAAGAGACCCAGTACTTC	CASSPGTGEETQYF
TRBV9	-	TRBJ1-4	TGTGCCAGCAGCAAATTCGAGGATGAAAAACTGTTTTTT	CASSKFEDEKLFF
TRBV6-6	-	TRBJ2-4	TGTGCCAGCAGTCCCCCCCCAGCGGCCAAAAACATTCAGTACTTC	CASSPPPAAKNIQYF
TRBV6-6	TRBD1	TRBJ1-2	TGTGCCAGCTCCCCATGGACAGGAAGGGTATCGAAGGGCTACACCTTC	CASSPWTGRVSKGYTF
TRBV29-1	-	TRBJ1-2	TGCAGCGTTCAAGACGGTTATGGCTACACCTTC	CSVQDGYGYTF
TRBV19	-	TRBJ1-3	TGTGCCAGTAGTAGAGACATCTCTGGAAACACCATATATTTT	CASSRDISGNTIYF
TRBV4-2	TRBD2	TRBJ2-3	TGTGCCAGCAGCCAAATAGCGGGAGGGAGCACAGATACGCAGTATTTT	CASSQIAGGSTDTQYF
TRBV6-5	-	TRBJ2-7	TGTGCCAGCAGTCCCTATCCCACCTACGAGCAGTACTTC	CASSPYPTYEQYF
TRBV5-1	-	TRBJ1-1	TGCGCCAGCATCTTGAACACTGAAGCTTTCTTT	CASILNTEAFF
TRBV27	-	TRBJ2-7	TGTGCCAGCAGTTTTCAGGGTACCTACGAGCAGTACTTC	CASSFQGTYEQYF
TRBV11-2	TRBD2	TRBJ2-5	TGTGCCAGCAGTAGAGCTTCGGGATTAGCTAGCGGGGGAGAGACCCAGTACTTC	CASSRASGLASGGETQYF
TRBV4-1	-	TRBJ1-3	TGCGCCAGCAGCCAAGGGTCGGCGAGGAACTCTGGAAACACCATATATTTT	CASSQGSARNSGNTIYF
TRBV2	-	TRBJ2-7	TGTGCCAGCAGTTTGTCGTCAGGGAGGAGCTACGAGCAGTACTTC	CASSLSSGRSYEQYF
TRBV6-4	-	TRBJ2-1	TGTGCCAGCAGTGCCTCGGGACTGTACAATGAGCAGTTCTTC	CASSASGLYNEQFF
TRBV2	-	TRBJ1-2	TGTGCCAGCAGACCCAGGGTTCCCCCCGGCTACACCTTC	CASRPRVPPGYTF
TRBV4-3	TRBD1	TRBJ2-7	TGCGCCAGCAGCCAATACCGGGACAGGTCTCTCTACGAGCAGTACTTC	CASSQYRDRSLYEQYF
TRBV6-1	TRBD1	TRBJ2-4	TGTGCCAGCAGTGAAAAGGGACAGTGGGACTTC	CASSEKGQWDF
TRBV28	-	TRBJ1-3	TGTGCCAGCAGTCCTCGAAGGGGGTCCGGAAACACCATATATTTT	CASSPRRGSGNTIYF
TRBV29-1	-	TRBJ1-1	TGCAGCGCAGACAGTCTAGGCACTGAAGCTTTCTTT	CSADSLGTEAFF
TRBV9	-	TRBJ2-7	TGTGCCAGCAGCCCGGCGAGTTTAGCCTCCTACGAGCAGTACTTC	CASSPASLASYEQYF
TRBV4-2	-	TRBJ2-2	TGTGCCAGCAGCCATTATGAACTAAACACCGGGGAGCTGTTTTTT	CASSHYELNTGELFF
TRBV2	-	TRBJ2-3	TGTGCCAGCAGTTTTCGGTTAACTAGCACAGATACGCAGTATTTT	CASSFRLTSTDTQYF
TRBV4-1	-	TRBJ2-7	TGCGCCAGCAGCCAAGCGGGTTACGAGCAGTACTTC	CASSQAGYEQYF
TRBV7-9	TRBD1	TRBJ2-2	TGTGCCAGCAGCTTTGGACAGGGCGGGGAGCTGTTTTTT	CASSFGQGGELFF